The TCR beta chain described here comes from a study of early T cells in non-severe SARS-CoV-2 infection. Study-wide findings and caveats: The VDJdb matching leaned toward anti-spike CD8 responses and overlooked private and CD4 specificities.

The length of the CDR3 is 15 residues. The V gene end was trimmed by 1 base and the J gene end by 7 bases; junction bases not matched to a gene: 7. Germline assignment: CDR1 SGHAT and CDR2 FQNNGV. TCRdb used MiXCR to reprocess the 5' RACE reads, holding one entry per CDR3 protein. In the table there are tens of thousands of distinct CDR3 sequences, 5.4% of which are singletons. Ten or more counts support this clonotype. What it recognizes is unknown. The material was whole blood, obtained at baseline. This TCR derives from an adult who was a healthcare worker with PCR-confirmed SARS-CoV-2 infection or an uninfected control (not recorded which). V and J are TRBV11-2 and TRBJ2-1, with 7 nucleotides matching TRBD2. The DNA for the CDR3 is TGTGCCAGCAGCTTAGTCTTTCGGCGGGAGAATGAGCAGTTCTTC. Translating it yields CASSLVFRRENEQFF.